The 8 T cell receptor beta chains presented below share a single source sample, sequenced in a study of tumour-infiltrating T cells in Burkitt lymphoma. The repertoire was sequenced with immunoSEQ multiplex PCR; TCRdb's copy has only in-frame clones and lacks some. The sample yields approximately 400 clones, 15% to 20% seen once. The specimen was tumor tissue. The receptor source for this set is a human donor with Burkitt lymphoma.

The chain is built from TRBV7-8 and TRBJ1-6; D remains ambiguous. V was cut by 5 bases and J by 2 bases, with 13 bases left in between. Germline CDR1 is SGHVS and CDR2 is FQNEAQ. The CDR3 extends over 16 amino acids. The DNA of the CDR3 is TGTGCCAGCAGCCGGGTGGGAGGGACCTATAATTCACCCCTCCACTTT. Its protein is CASSRVGGTYNSPLHF.

In its sample, this clone was seen a few times. The CDR3 spells CASSVPTGNTGELFF. In DNA, the CDR3 is TGTGCCAGCAGTGTCCCGACAGGGAACACCGGGGAGCTGTTTTTT. V is TRBV28 and J is TRBJ2-2; D might be TRBD1 (6 bases). Trimming left V 5 bases short and J 1 base short, with 11 bases between. Germline V lookup: CDR1 MDHEN, CDR2 SYDVKM. The CDR3 is made up of 15 amino acids.

This clone was detected a few times. This sequence joins TRBV5-4 and TRBJ1-2, with 9 positions matching TRBD1. Per germline, CDR1 SGHNT and CDR2 YYREEE (reference sequence). The CDR3 is 15 amino acids. The trim removed 4 bases at V and 6 bases at J, leaving 10 bases unmatched. CDR3 DNA sequence: TGTGCCAGCAGCGGCCCGGGACAGGGACAGGATGGCTACACCTTC. This sequence encodes CASSGPGQGQDGYTF.

The genes are TRBV25-1 and TRBJ1-6; TRBD1 is a possible D gene (5 bases). V was trimmed by 1 base and J by 7 bases, leaving 11 bases between them. CDR1 and CDR2 from the germline V gene are MGHDK and SYGVNS. The CDR3 totals 15 residues. CDR3 loop: CASSESHKGNSPLHF. The CDR3 nucleotides read TGTGCCAGCAGTGAATCCCACAAGGGGAATTCACCCCTCCACTTT.

The rearrangement uses TRBV7-6 and TRBJ1-3; D remains unclear. Germline V gene sequence: CDR1 SGHVS, CDR2 FNYEAQ. Trimming stripped 5 bases from V and 0 bases from J, with 14 bases between. This CDR3 is built from 16 residues. CDR3 protein: CASSARHNYSGNTIYF. The CDR3 region has the DNA TGTGCCAGCAGCGCCCGTCACAATTACTCTGGAAACACCATATATTTT.

Only a few counts were recorded for this clone. V usage is TRBV7-2 and J usage is TRBJ1-1; no firm D call. V lost 0 bases, J lost 8 bases, and 10 bases lay in between. Germline V gene data show CDR1 as SGHTA and CDR2 as FQGNSA. This CDR3 is 13 amino acids long. The CDR3 coding sequence is TGTGCCAGCAGCTTAGCCGACGTGTCAGAAGCTTTCTTT. This gives the protein CASSLADVSEAFF.

The rearrangement joins TRBV7-2 to TRBJ2-7; 9 bases match TRBD1. This CDR3 is 14 amino acids long. V lost 5 bases and J lost 3; bases outside the gene matches: 5. The V gene's germline CDR1 is SGHTA and CDR2 FQGNSA. The CDR3 DNA follows: TGTGCCAGCAGCCAGGACAGGGGCTTCTACGAGCAGTACTTC. It translates to CASSQDRGFYEQYF.

This chain connects TRBV28 to TRBJ1-1; weak D call: TRBD1 (6 bases). Germline loops: CDR1 MDHEN, CDR2 SYDVKM. The CDR3 extends over 11 amino acids. V lost 5 bases and J lost 11, with 12 bases in between. In DNA, the CDR3 is TGTGCCAGCAGTCCCAGGGGTAGGGCTTTCTTT. This codes for CASSPRGRAFF.